The clone carrying this T cell receptor (beta chain) came up a few times. Its antigen is not identified. TCRdb used MiXCR to reprocess the 5' RACE reads, holding one entry per CDR3 protein. This table holds more than 150,000 distinct CDR3 sequences, roughly 20% found once. These data come from a study of T-cell memory formation after mild COVID-19. General study points: CD4+ contracting clones were found mainly in CM and EM, and CD8+ ones in EMRA.

In germline, CDR1 is LGHDT, CDR2 YNNKEL (reference sequence). The CDR3 spans 14 residues. The V gene end was trimmed by 8 bases and the J gene end by 1 base; junction bases not matched to a gene: 1. The TCR sequence derives from a man younger than 35 who had mild COVID-19 (a few samples of this study predate the infection). Cell type and time point are not known. The sequencing input was PBMCs or a T cell subset sorted from them (not recorded which). The gene calls are TRBV3-1 and TRBJ2-5; 13 bases align to TRBD2. CDR3 region: CASRLAGGQETQYF. The DNA for the CDR3 is TGTGCCAGCCGACTAGCGGGGGGCCAAGAGACCCAGTACTTC.